A single T cell receptor (beta chain) is shown here with its context. The sample belongs to a study of shared clonotypes between healthy human individuals. Adult donors, all healthy and HIV-negative, had no recent acute infections or vaccinations. Sequencing was performed with immunoSEQ multiplex PCR; in TCRdb, only in-frame clones are kept and a portion is missing. The sample carries more than 2 million clones, approximately 94% recorded once. The germline gives CDR1 SGHAT, CDR2 FQNNGV. V lost 5 bases to trimming and J lost 3 bases, with 17 bases between them. The CDR3 loop spans 15 amino acids. Sequencing was carried out using naive CD4+ T cells sorted from blood. Subset meaning: CD45RA+ positively selected. The rearrangement links TRBV11-2 to TRBJ2-7; tentative D call: TRBD1 (6 bases). The origin of this receptor is a man aged 18 to 29 in good health. CDR3 DNA sequence: TGTGCCAGCAGCACCGTTACAGGGACCATCTACGAGCAGTACTTC. Protein: CASSTVTGTIYEQYF.